The 15 T cell receptor beta chains below were found in one sample sequenced in a study of siplizumab effects on memory and regulatory T cells. Clones were read by immunoSEQ multiplex PCR, and TCRdb kept only the in-frame ones, dropping some. The sample holds tens of thousands of clones, approximately 89% seen once. Material: Tregs sorted from blood. These receptors all come from a human donor in good health.

The chain couples TRBV10-1 to TRBJ2-1; D gene unclear. CDR1 and CDR2 from the germline V gene are WNHNN and SYGVQD (reference sequence). V was clipped by 2 bases and J by 0 bases, with 14 bases between them. CDR3 length: 17 residues. In DNA form, the CDR3 reads TGCGCCAGCAGTGAGATGGCGGTTCCGAGCTCCTACAATGAGCAGTTCTTC. Amino acids: CASSEMAVPSSYNEQFF.

This rearrangement joins TRBV7-6 to TRBJ1-4, with TRBD1 matching 7 bases. The V gene's germline CDR1 is SGHVS and CDR2 FNYEAQ. This CDR3 spans 14 amino acids. Trimming at V came to 3 bases and at J to 5 bases, leaving 3 bases not matched to a gene. As DNA, the CDR3 is TGTGCCAGCAGCTTGGACAGGAAGAATGAAAAACTGTTTTTT. It is translated as CASSLDRKNEKLFF.

V and J are TRBV7-6 and TRBJ2-3; 8 positions match TRBD1. The germline V gene has CDR1 SGHVS and CDR2 FNYEAQ. The CDR3 length is 14 residues. Trimming took 4 bases from V and 5 from J; bases not matched to a gene: 5. The CDR3 here is CASSWRRGQDTQYF. In DNA form, the CDR3 reads TGTGCCAGCAGCTGGCGCAGGGGGCAAGATACGCAGTATTTT.

The chain combines TRBV6-5 with TRBJ1-6, with no clear D. Germline CDR1 and CDR2: MNHEY and SVGAGI. This CDR3 is 14 amino acids long. Trimming removed 1 base at V and 10 bases at J, with 11 bases between. The CDR3 coding sequence is TGTGCCAGCAGTTACTTCGGACGCCACTCACCCCTCCACTTT. This sequence encodes CASSYFGRHSPLHF.

The CDR3 DNA follows: TGTGCCAGTAGTGAGATCCTCCACCCGACAGAGACCCAGTACTTC. Amino acids: CASSEILHPTETQYF. The chain carries TRBV19 and TRBJ2-5; D not resolved. This CDR3 contains 15 residues. Trimming cost V 5 bases and J 4 bases, with 17 bases left between them. The germline gives CDR1 LNHDA, CDR2 SQIVND (reference sequence).

This chain joins TRBV28 and TRBJ2-7; 11 nucleotides align to TRBD2. The CDR3 is 17 residues long. V was pared by 3 bases and J by 3 bases, with 10 bases of the junction left unmatched. The germline gives CDR1 MDHEN, CDR2 SYDVKM. Here the CDR3 reads CASSFPGTSGISYEQYF. CDR3 DNA sequence: TGTGCCAGCAGTTTCCCAGGGACTAGCGGAATAAGCTACGAGCAGTACTTC.

J is TRBJ2-3 and V is TRBV14; 9 bases line up with TRBD2. The ends lost 1 base at V and 0 bases at J; junction bases unmatched: 5. This CDR3 comprises 17 residues. The V gene's germline CDR1 is SGHDN and CDR2 FVKESK. The CDR3 spells CASSQGYSGGSTDTQYF. CDR3 DNA sequence: TGTGCCAGCAGCCAAGGTTATAGCGGGGGAAGCACAGATACGCAGTATTTT. Complete variable domain (other parts from reference TRBV14 and TRBJ2-3): EAGVTQFPSHSVIEKGQTVTLRCDPISGHDNLYWYRRVMGKEIKFLLHFVKESKQDESGMPNNRFLAERTGGTYSTLKVQPAELEDSGVYFCASSQGYSGGSTDTQYFGPGTRLTVL.

V is TRBV5-6 and J is TRBJ1-1; the D gene is possibly TRBD1 (6 bases). Germline-derived CDR1 and CDR2 are SGHDT and YYEEEE. V shed 4 bases and J shed 11 bases, with 15 bases lying between them. This CDR3 contains 12 residues. The CDR3 loop is CASSAGWTVAFF. CDR3 nucleotides: TGTGCCAGCAGCGCCGGTTGGACAGTGGCTTTCTTT.

The CDR3: CASSSVGPPFEQYF. Here the CDR3 DNA reads TGTGCCAGCAGCTCTGTAGGGCCTCCTTTTGAGCAGTACTTC. The chain uses TRBV11-1 and TRBJ2-7; no firm D call. Germline loops: CDR1 SGHAT, CDR2 FQDESV (reference sequence). The CDR3 length is 14 residues. The V end was cut by 4 bases, the J end by 7 bases, with 17 bases between.

The chain has TRBV5-1 and TRBJ1-3; TRBD1 matches at 9 bases. Germline CDR1 reads SGHRS; CDR2 reads YFSETQ. The CDR3 loop spans 15 amino acids. J lost 4 bases, V lost 4 bases, and 6 bases had no gene match. The CDR3, as DNA: TGCGCCAGCAGCATAGGACAGGGGATGGGAAACACCATATATTTT. As protein: CASSIGQGMGNTIYF.

The chain has TRBV29-1 and TRBJ1-4, with 11 bases fitting TRBD1. V was pared by 6 bases and J by 7 bases, with 4 bases of the junction left unmatched. Looked up from germline, CDR1 is SQVTM and CDR2 is ANQGSEA. The CDR3 runs to 13 residues. This chain's CDR3 is CSVGQGALEKLFF. The CDR3 coding sequence is TGCAGCGTCGGACAGGGGGCGCTTGAAAAACTGTTTTTT.

The chain combines TRBV11-3 with TRBJ2-3; 7 nucleotides align to TRBD1. Looked up from germline, CDR1 is SGHNT and CDR2 is YENEEA. Trimming took 4 bases from V and 7 from J; bases not matched to a gene: 11. The CDR3 is 15 amino acids. The CDR3, as DNA: TGTGCCAGCAGCTCTCGACAGGGAAGCTACAATACGCAGTATTTT. Translation gives CASSSRQGSYNTQYF.

The J gene is TRBJ2-5, the V gene TRBV5-4, with D possibly being TRBD1 (6 bases). Germline loops: CDR1 SGHNT, CDR2 YYREEE (reference sequence). This CDR3 spans 16 amino acids. The V gene lost 4 bases and the J gene lost 0 bases, with 16 bases spanning the gap. CDR3 loop: CASSRLFTGYQETQYF. CDR3 sequence (DNA): TGTGCCAGCAGCCGATTGTTTACAGGGTACCAAGAGACCCAGTACTTC.

The genes are TRBV7-2 and TRBJ2-5, with D perhaps given as TRBD1 or TRBD2 (5 bases each). CDR1 and CDR2 (germline): SGHTA, FQGNSA. The CDR3 consists of 15 residues. V shed 4 bases and J shed 5 bases, with 17 bases lying between them. CDR3: CASSSGGGLMETQYF. Here the CDR3 DNA reads TGTGCCAGCAGCTCAGGTGGGGGATTGATGGAGACCCAGTACTTC.

The chain joins TRBV14 to TRBJ2-4, with D possibly being TRBD1 (5 bases). Trimming pared 1 base from V and 7 bases from J, leaving 8 bases between. CDR1 and CDR2 from the germline V gene are SGHDN and FVKESK. The CDR3 covers 13 residues. Written as DNA, the CDR3 is TGTGCCAGCAGCCAAGGGAACAGGAACATTCAGTACTTC. It encodes CASSQGNRNIQYF.